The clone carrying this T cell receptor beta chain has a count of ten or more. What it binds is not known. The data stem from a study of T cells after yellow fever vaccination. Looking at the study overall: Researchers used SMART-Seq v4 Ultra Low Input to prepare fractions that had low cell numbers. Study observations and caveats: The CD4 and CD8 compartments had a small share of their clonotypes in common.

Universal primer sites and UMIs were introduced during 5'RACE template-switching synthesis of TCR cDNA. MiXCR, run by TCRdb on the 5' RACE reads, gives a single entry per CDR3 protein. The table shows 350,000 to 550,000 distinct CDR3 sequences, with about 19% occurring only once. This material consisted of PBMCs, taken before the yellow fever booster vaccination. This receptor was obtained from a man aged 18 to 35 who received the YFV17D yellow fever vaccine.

CDR3 bases: TGTGCCAGCAGTCCCGACCCCGAGCAGAGGGGGACCCAGTACTTC. This codes for CASSPDPEQRGTQYF. The chain recombines TRBV28 with TRBJ2-5, with D perhaps being TRBD1 or TRBD2 (5 bases each). The CDR3 is 15 amino acids. CDR1 is MDHEN and CDR2 is SYDVKM in the germline V gene. Between the trimmed V and J ends, which lost 5 bases and 7 bases, there was a span of 20 bases.